The clone carrying this TCR beta chain was found a few times. The study ran its PCR with 60 Vbeta and 13 Jbeta primers. Produced via immunoSEQ multiplex PCR; TCRdb's table is partial and in-frame only. The table records 150,000 to 200,000 clones, approximately 72% of them present only once. CDR1 and CDR2 from the germline V gene are MGHDK and SYGVNS. This CDR3 has 14 amino acids. V trimming: 6 bases; J trimming: 7 bases; junction bases outside the gene matches: 9. The record originates from a study of cytomegalovirus exposure and HLA in healthy donors. Overall study: Out of 398 genotyped donors, about 76% belonged to the Caucasian-associated ancestry cluster.

The sequence was obtained from a man in his fifties in good health and CMV-seronegative. The source material was PBMCs. The rearrangement uses TRBV25-1 and TRBJ1-5; TRBD1 agrees at 7 bases. The CDR3 nucleotides are TGTGCCAGCAGCCCCGGTAGGGGGCAACAGCCCCAGCATTTT. Its translation: CASSPGRGQQPQHF.